The 32 T cell receptor beta chains listed next were all sequenced from one sample in a study of blood T cell repertoires in COVID-19. Method: immunoSEQ multiplex PCR; TCRdb's copy keeps in-frame clones and lacks some. The sample comprises some 180,000 clones, around 80% of which are singletons, and about 6.7% rests with the top ten. Sequenced sample: peripheral blood. Receptors were obtained from a woman in her forties with COVID-19, enrolled during active disease.

The chain links TRBV4-2 to TRBJ2-2; D is perhaps TRBD1 (7 bases). This CDR3 region has 17 residues. Germline V gene data show CDR1 as LGHNA and CDR2 as YNFKEQ. With 0 bases removed from V and 3 bases from J, the gap between germline ends came to 14 bases. CDR3 residues: CASSQESGGRHTGELFF. The CDR3 coding sequence is TGTGCCAGCAGCCAAGAATCAGGGGGGCGTCACACCGGGGAGCTGTTTTTT.

In its sample, this clone was seen a few times. The chain has TRBV25-1 and TRBJ2-1; 9 bases are a match to TRBD1. This CDR3 has 17 amino acids. Trimming at V came to 5 bases and at J to 6 bases, leaving 14 bases not matched to a gene. CDR1 is MGHDK and CDR2 is SYGVNS in the germline V gene. CDR3 nucleotide sequence: TGTGCCAGCAGTCCTGGGTGGGAGAGGGACAGGGCCAATGAGCAGTTCTTC. This encodes CASSPGWERDRANEQFF.

The chain links TRBV19 to TRBJ2-6; D is perhaps TRBD2 (6 bases). The germline V and J ends were trimmed by 7 bases and 2 bases, with 12 bases remaining between them. The germline CDR1 and CDR2 sequences are LNHDA and SQIVND (reference sequence). CDR3 length equals 15 residues. CDR3 sequence reads: CASMGSGAGANVLTF. The CDR3 DNA sequence: TGTGCCAGTATGGGATCGGGGGCTGGGGCCAACGTCCTGACTTTC.

The chain links TRBV19 to TRBJ1-2; no firm D call. Germline values: CDR1 LNHDA, CDR2 SQIVND (reference sequence). The CDR3 consists of 18 residues. Trimming pared 6 bases from V and 5 bases from J, leaving 28 bases between. This CDR3 reads CASRAQSRGNRGRYGYTF. The CDR3 DNA is TGTGCCAGTAGGGCACAGTCGCGGGGAAATCGAGGGAGGTATGGCTACACCTTC.

This chain joins TRBV12-3 or TRBV12-4 and TRBJ2-1; D not resolved. V lost 2 bases to trimming and J lost 4 bases, with 6 bases between them. The CDR3 loop spans 13 amino acids. CDR3 residues: CASSLLRYNEQFF. CDR3 DNA sequence: TGTGCCAGCAGTTTACTGCGGTACAATGAGCAGTTCTTC.

V and J are TRBV11-2 and TRBJ2-1; 7 bases map to TRBD2. J lost 8 bases, V lost 2 bases, and 3 bases had no gene match. This CDR3 has 13 residues. Per germline, CDR1 SGHAT and CDR2 FQNNGV. The CDR3 DNA follows: TGTGCCAGCAGCTTAACGGGAGGTGATGAGCAGTTCTTC. This encodes CASSLTGGDEQFF.

The chain recombines TRBV5-4 with TRBJ2-5, with D tentatively TRBD1 (6 bases). This CDR3 has 15 amino acids. The V end lost 0 bases, the J end lost 5 bases, and 14 bases lay between the germline ends. The germline gives CDR1 SGHNT, CDR2 YYREEE (reference sequence). The CDR3 loop reads CASSLARGTGETQYF. The CDR3 DNA reads TGTGCCAGCAGCTTGGCCAGGGGCACGGGGGAGACCCAGTACTTC.

The chain recombines TRBV7-6 with TRBJ1-3; 7 nucleotides line up with TRBD1. Germline V gives CDR1 SGHVS, CDR2 FNYEAQ. This CDR3 is 15 amino acids long. V gave up 4 bases and J gave up 4 bases; unmatched junction bases: 7. For the CDR3, the DNA is TGTGCCAGCAGCTCCCACGCGACAGGGGGAAACACCATATATTTT. Protein sequence: CASSSHATGGNTIYF. Using reference TRBV7-6 and TRBJ1-3 for the parts outside the CDR3, the full variable domain is GAGVSQSPRYKVTKRGQDVALRCDPISGHVSLYWYRQALGQGPEFLTYFNYEAQQDKSGLPNDRFSAERPEGSISTLTIQRTEQRDSAMYRCASSSHATGGNTIYFGEGSWLTVV.

This CDR3 is CSAGGYSNQPQHF. The CDR3 DNA follows: TGCAGTGCTGGTGGTTATAGCAATCAGCCCCAGCATTTT. The J gene is TRBJ1-5, the V gene TRBV20-1; D is unclear. The CDR3 has 13 residues. Germline loops: CDR1 DFQATT, CDR2 SNEGSKA (reference sequence). The ends were cut back, 5 bases at V and 0 bases at J, with 8 bases in the middle.

V is TRBV5-6 and J is TRBJ1-3; 9 bases line up with TRBD1. The CDR3 spans 16 residues. The V gene's germline CDR1 is SGHDT and CDR2 YYEEEE. V was clipped by 4 bases and J by 2 bases; unmatched bases: 7. In DNA form, the CDR3 reads TGTGCCAGCAGCAGATCCGGGACAGGGCCTGGAAACACCATATATTTT. This encodes CASSRSGTGPGNTIYF.

The chain carries TRBV4-1 and TRBJ1-3; D uncertain. Per germline, CDR1 MGHRA and CDR2 YSYEKL. The ends were cut back, 1 base at V and 0 bases at J, with 13 bases in the middle. CDR3 length: 17 amino acids. CDR3 loop: CASSQAYSSGSGNTIYF. CDR3 nucleotide sequence: TGCGCCAGCAGCCAAGCATACTCTTCGGGCTCTGGAAACACCATATATTTT.

The J gene is TRBJ1-5, the V gene TRBV25-1; 12 bases align to TRBD1. Germline values: CDR1 MGHDK, CDR2 SYGVNS. Trimming at V came to 3 bases and at J to 6 bases, leaving 6 bases not matched to a gene. The CDR3 contains 16 residues. CDR3 amino acids: CASSDAGTGGSQPQHF. The DNA for the CDR3 is TGTGCCAGCAGTGACGCCGGGACAGGGGGCTCTCAGCCCCAGCATTTT.

This clone appeared a single time. The chain is built from TRBV4-2 and TRBJ2-4; D call uncertain. CDR3 length: 13 amino acids. CDR1 is LGHNA and CDR2 is YNFKEQ in the germline V gene. Trimming removed 1 base from V and 5 bases from J, with 6 bases in between. The CDR3 loop reads CASSQVVENIQYF. The CDR3 DNA sequence: TGTGCCAGCAGCCAAGTTGTAGAAAACATTCAGTACTTC.

The gene calls are TRBV24-1 and TRBJ1-4; weak D call: TRBD1 (6 bases). CDR1 KGHDR and CDR2 SFDVKD come from the germline V gene. The CDR3 contains 15 residues. V shed 4 bases and J shed 3 bases, with 11 bases lying between them. CDR3 region: CATSDPSGANEKLFF. CDR3 nucleotide sequence: TGTGCCACCAGTGACCCCTCAGGGGCTAATGAAAAACTGTTTTTT.

The chain joins TRBV10-1 to TRBJ1-1; D is possibly TRBD1 (6 bases). This CDR3 comprises 12 residues. The germline V and J ends were trimmed by 9 bases and 2 bases, with 10 bases remaining between them. The V gene's germline CDR1 is WNHNN and CDR2 SYGVQD (reference sequence). In DNA, the CDR3 is TGCGCCAGTAGGGGACAAAACACTGAAGCTTTCTTT. Amino acid sequence: CASRGQNTEAFF.

The V and J genes are TRBV10-3 and TRBJ1-3; D not resolved. Trimming took off 4 bases at V and 0 bases at J, with 7 bases between the two ends. Germline V gives CDR1 ENHRY, CDR2 SYGVKD. CDR3 length equals 14 residues. The DNA for the CDR3 is TGTGCCATCAGTGGACTGAGCTCTGGAAACACCATATATTTT. Residues: CAISGLSSGNTIYF.

V and J are TRBV6-5 and TRBJ1-1; TRBD1 aligns across 10 bases. The V gene end was trimmed by 6 bases and the J gene end by 3 bases; junction bases not matched to a gene: 7. CDR3 length: 15 amino acids. CDR1 and CDR2 from the germline V gene are MNHEY and SVGAGI. DNA for the CDR3: TGTGCCAGCAGGGAGACAGGGGGCGAGGACACTGAAGCTTTCTTT. Translating gives CASRETGGEDTEAFF.

The J gene is TRBJ2-1, the V gene TRBV6-1; no definite D call. Germline CDR1 and CDR2: MNHNS and SASEGT. The CDR3 is 14 amino acids. V was trimmed by 1 base and J by 3 bases, leaving 7 bases between them. CDR3 residues: CASSEGQFYNEQFF. Here the CDR3 DNA reads TGTGCCAGCAGTGAAGGCCAGTTCTACAATGAGCAGTTCTTC.

In this sample, this clone turned up once. The chain links TRBV6-1 to TRBJ2-1; TRBD2 matches at 12 bases. Germline V gives CDR1 MNHNS, CDR2 SASEGT. The CDR3 covers 16 residues. V lost 1 base to trimming and J lost 8 bases; unmatched junction nucleotides: 6. CDR3 residues: CASSEVELAGGDEQFF. DNA for the CDR3: TGTGCCAGCAGTGAAGTGGAGCTAGCGGGGGGGGATGAGCAGTTCTTC.

J is TRBJ2-2 and V is TRBV9; tentatively, D is TRBD2 (5 bases). Trimming stripped 1 base from V and 5 bases from J, with 6 bases between. This CDR3 has 13 residues. Germline assignment: CDR1 SGDLS and CDR2 YYNGEE. The CDR3: CASSVWETGELFF. The DNA for the CDR3 is TGTGCCAGCAGCGTATGGGAGACCGGGGAGCTGTTTTTT.

V and J are TRBV29-1 and TRBJ1-2; maybe TRBD1 (6 bases). CDR3 length equals 12 residues. Germline V gives CDR1 SQVTM, CDR2 ANQGSEA. Deletions cut 7 bases from V and 0 bases from J, with 9 bases between. The CDR3 here is CSGDTPNYGYTF. CDR3 nucleotide sequence: TGCAGCGGGGACACTCCTAACTATGGCTACACCTTC.

This chain links TRBV11-3 with TRBJ2-2; 9 bases match TRBD2. From germline, CDR1 is SGHNT and CDR2 YENEEA. CDR3 size: 15 residues. V lost 5 bases, J lost 7 bases, and 8 bases stayed unmatched. CDR3 DNA: TGTGCCAGCAGCCTGAGGACTAGCGCTAACGGGGAGCTGTTTTTT. Amino acid sequence: CASSLRTSANGELFF.

The chain recombines TRBV28 with TRBJ2-7, with 10 nucleotides matching TRBD1. The CDR3 spans 15 residues. The V gene end was trimmed by 6 bases and the J gene end by 6 bases; junction bases not matched to a gene: 11. The germline CDR1 and CDR2 sequences are MDHEN and SYDVKM. CDR3 nucleotides: TGTGCCAGCAGATTTCCCGGGACAGGGGTCAGCGAGCAGTACTTC. It encodes CASRFPGTGVSEQYF.

This chain links TRBV6-1 with TRBJ1-4; D is undetermined. The CDR3 totals 13 residues. Germline V gives CDR1 MNHNS, CDR2 SASEGT. Trimming removed 2 bases at V and 8 bases at J, with 9 bases between. The CDR3 loop is CASSEPLQEKLFF. The CDR3 nucleotides are TGTGCCAGCAGTGAACCCCTTCAGGAAAAACTGTTTTTT.

J is TRBJ2-7 and V is TRBV19, with a weak D call TRBD2 (6 bases). Per the germline V gene, CDR1 is LNHDA and CDR2 is SQIVND (reference sequence). Trimming shortened V by 3 bases and J by 4 bases, and 16 bases separated the two germline ends. The CDR3 totals 15 residues. The CDR3 sequence is CASSIQSGLLYEQYF. The CDR3 DNA reads TGTGCCAGTAGTATTCAGAGCGGGTTACTATACGAGCAGTACTTC.

This clone has only one observation. The chain joins TRBV6-5 to TRBJ1-5, with a tentative D call TRBD1 (6 bases). Trimming shortened V by 0 bases and J by 3 bases, and 6 bases separated the two germline ends. Looked up from germline, CDR1 is MNHEY and CDR2 is SVGAGI. The CDR3 has 14 amino acids. This CDR3 reads CASSYSGANQPQHF. The CDR3 nucleotides are TGTGCCAGCAGTTACTCGGGGGCCAATCAGCCCCAGCATTTT.

The chain carries TRBV3-1 (or the pseudogene TRBV3-2) and TRBJ2-1; 9 nucleotides line up with TRBD2. The CDR3 totals 16 residues. Trimming cost V 4 bases and J 9 bases; bases outside gene matches: 13. The V gene's germline CDR1 is LGHDT and CDR2 YNNKEL (reference sequence). CDR3 DNA sequence: TGTGCCAGCAGCCCCTGGCTAGCGGGGCCTCTGGGTGAGCAGTTCTTC. Translation: CASSPWLAGPLGEQFF.

This chain uses TRBV27 with TRBJ1-2; maybe TRBD1 (6 bases). Germline-derived CDR1 and CDR2 are MNHEY and SMNVEV (reference sequence). V was cut by 5 bases and J by 14 bases, with 21 bases left in between. The CDR3 has 13 residues. The CDR3 loop reads CASSPRQAQGWTF. CDR3 coding DNA: TGTGCCAGCAGTCCACGACAGGCCCAGGGGTGGACCTTC.

This chain uses TRBV5-4 with TRBJ1-2; the match to TRBD1 covers 7 bases. From germline, CDR1 is SGHNT and CDR2 YYREEE (reference sequence). The CDR3 runs to 14 residues. J was trimmed by 3 bases and V by 0 bases; bases with no gene match: 2. The CDR3 sequence: CASSLGRGDYGYTF. CDR3 bases: TGTGCCAGCAGCTTGGGCAGGGGGGACTATGGCTACACCTTC.

V is TRBV10-2 and J is TRBJ2-7; 10 bases are shared with TRBD2. Germline loops: CDR1 WSHSY, CDR2 SAAADI. Trimming removed 4 bases from V and 6 bases from J; junction bases left unmatched: 9. The CDR3 totals 15 residues. This chain's CDR3 is CASSGRLAGVLEQYF. CDR3 DNA: TGCGCCAGCAGTGGCAGGCTAGCGGGAGTGCTCGAGCAGTACTTC.

This chain joins TRBV6-1 and TRBJ1-3; TRBD1 matches 7 bases. The CDR3 sequence is 18 residues long. Germline V lookup: CDR1 MNHNS, CDR2 SASEGT. V lost 2 bases to trimming and J lost 0 bases; unmatched junction nucleotides: 10. The DNA of the CDR3 is TGTGCCAGCAGTGAAACGCACGGGACAGTCTTCTCTGGAAACACCATATATTTT. This encodes CASSETHGTVFSGNTIYF.

This chain uses TRBV5-1 with TRBJ2-7; 11 bases match TRBD2. J was trimmed by 2 bases and V by 7 bases; bases with no gene match: 8. This CDR3 spans 15 amino acids. Germline values: CDR1 SGHRS, CDR2 YFSETQ. This CDR3 reads CASGIGTSGPYEQYF. The CDR3 DNA reads TGCGCCAGCGGAATCGGGACTAGCGGACCCTACGAGCAGTACTTC.